One sample yielded the 8 T cell receptor beta chains listed below, sequenced in a study of blood T cell repertoires in COVID-19. The repertoire was sequenced with immunoSEQ multiplex PCR; TCRdb's copy has only in-frame clones and lacks some. The sample records about 140,000 clones, about four fifths being singletons. Sequencing used peripheral blood. The receptor source for this set is a human donor in a cohort sampled during active COVID-19.

The chain couples TRBV6-5 to TRBJ2-1; 11 bases are shared with TRBD2. This CDR3 spans 15 amino acids. Trimming at V came to 5 bases and at J to 12 bases, leaving 12 bases not matched to a gene. Germline V lookup: CDR1 MNHEY, CDR2 SVGAGI. Here the CDR3 DNA reads TGTGCCAGCAGTCAGATCCTAGCGGGAGGCCTCCCGCAGTTCTTC. Translating it yields CASSQILAGGLPQFF.

This chain connects TRBV11-2 to TRBJ2-3; TRBD2 matches at 7 bases. V gave up 8 bases and J gave up 7 bases; unmatched junction bases: 9. The CDR3 sequence is 13 residues long. Germline CDR1 SGHAT, CDR2 FQNNGV. The DNA of the CDR3 is TGTGCCAGCTCCGCGGGAGTGGTAAATACGCAGTATTTT. Translated: CASSAGVVNTQYF.

The rearrangement links TRBV7-9 to TRBJ1-2; a weak D match, TRBD1 (6 bases). The CDR3 has 15 residues. Germline V gene lookup returns CDR1 SEHNR and CDR2 FQNEAQ (reference sequence). V was shortened by 1 base and J by 1 base, with 10 bases between the two germline ends. As DNA, the CDR3 is TGTGCCAGCAGCTTAGTCGAAGGGGGTAACTATGGCTACACCTTC. Its translation: CASSLVEGGNYGYTF.

The table lists this clone with a few counts. The rearrangement joins TRBV7-9 to TRBJ1-3, with D unresolved. CDR1 is SEHNR, CDR2 FQNEAQ, per germline (reference sequence). Trimming stripped 2 bases from V and 6 bases from J, with 20 bases between. CDR3 length: 17 residues. In DNA, the CDR3 is TGTGCCAGCAGCTTAAAAGGCAGTGGGCGAACCTCAAACACCATATATTTT. This translates into CASSLKGSGRTSNTIYF.

J is TRBJ1-1 and V is TRBV9; D call uncertain. The CDR3 extends over 13 amino acids. V lost 4 bases to trimming and J lost 2 bases, with 9 bases between them. Germline V lookup: CDR1 SGDLS, CDR2 YYNGEE. CDR3 in DNA: TGTGCCAGCAGCTTTACTATTAACACTGAAGCTTTCTTT. Its translation: CASSFTINTEAFF.

J is TRBJ2-5 and V is TRBV19, with D possibly TRBD2 on 5 matching bases. This CDR3 spans 13 amino acids. Trimming removed 5 bases from V and 4 bases from J, with 11 bases in between. Germline assignment: CDR1 LNHDA and CDR2 SQIVND (reference sequence). CDR3 nucleotides: TGTGCCAGTAGTGCCAGGCGGGTAGAGACCCAGTACTTC. Residues: CASSARRVETQYF. Supplemented by reference TRBV19 and TRBJ2-5, the full variable domain reads DGGITQSPKYLFRKEGQNVTLSCEQNLNHDAMYWYRQDPGQGLRLIYYSQIVNDFQKGDIAEGYSVSREKKESFPLTVTSAQKNPTAFYLCASSARRVETQYFGPGTRLLVL.

J is TRBJ1-5 and V is TRBV18, with D perhaps matching TRBD1 (5 bases). CDR3 length: 14 amino acids. Germline CDR1 reads KGHSH; CDR2 reads LQKENI. Between the trimmed V and J ends, which lost 6 bases and 7 bases, there was a span of 16 bases. This CDR3 is CASSPSGLRQPQHF. The CDR3 bases are TGTGCCAGCTCCCCTTCAGGGTTAAGGCAGCCCCAGCATTTT. The full variable domain, in which reference TRBV18 and TRBJ1-5 provide the parts outside the CDR3, is NAGVMQNPRHLVRRRGQEARLRCSPMKGHSHVYWYRQLPEEGLKFMVYLQKENIIDESGMPKERFSAEFPKEGPSILRIQQVVRGDSAAYFCASSPSGLRQPQHFGDGTRLSIL.

The V and J genes are TRBV10-2 and TRBJ2-3; D gene ambiguous. This CDR3 has 15 residues. Germline V gene data show CDR1 as WSHSY and CDR2 as SAAADI. V lost 3 bases, J lost 4 bases, and 14 bases lay in between. CDR3 coding DNA: TGCGCCAGCAGTGATACCCGGTGGCGGCCAGATACGCAGTATTTT. It yields the protein CASSDTRWRPDTQYF.